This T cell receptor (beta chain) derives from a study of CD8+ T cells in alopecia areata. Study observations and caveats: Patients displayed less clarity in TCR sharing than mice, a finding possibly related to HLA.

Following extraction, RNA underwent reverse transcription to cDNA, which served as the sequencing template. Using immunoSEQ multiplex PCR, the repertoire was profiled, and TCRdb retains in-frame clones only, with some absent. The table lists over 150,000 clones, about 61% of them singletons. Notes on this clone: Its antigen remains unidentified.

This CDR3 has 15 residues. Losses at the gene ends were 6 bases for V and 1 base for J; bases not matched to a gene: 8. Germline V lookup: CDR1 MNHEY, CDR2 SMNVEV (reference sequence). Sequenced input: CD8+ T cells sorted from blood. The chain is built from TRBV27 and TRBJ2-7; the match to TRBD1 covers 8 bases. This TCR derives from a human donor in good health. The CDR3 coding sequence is TGTGCCAGCAGCAAACTCTACAGGGGGTCCTACGAGCAGTACTTC. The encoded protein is CASSKLYRGSYEQYF.